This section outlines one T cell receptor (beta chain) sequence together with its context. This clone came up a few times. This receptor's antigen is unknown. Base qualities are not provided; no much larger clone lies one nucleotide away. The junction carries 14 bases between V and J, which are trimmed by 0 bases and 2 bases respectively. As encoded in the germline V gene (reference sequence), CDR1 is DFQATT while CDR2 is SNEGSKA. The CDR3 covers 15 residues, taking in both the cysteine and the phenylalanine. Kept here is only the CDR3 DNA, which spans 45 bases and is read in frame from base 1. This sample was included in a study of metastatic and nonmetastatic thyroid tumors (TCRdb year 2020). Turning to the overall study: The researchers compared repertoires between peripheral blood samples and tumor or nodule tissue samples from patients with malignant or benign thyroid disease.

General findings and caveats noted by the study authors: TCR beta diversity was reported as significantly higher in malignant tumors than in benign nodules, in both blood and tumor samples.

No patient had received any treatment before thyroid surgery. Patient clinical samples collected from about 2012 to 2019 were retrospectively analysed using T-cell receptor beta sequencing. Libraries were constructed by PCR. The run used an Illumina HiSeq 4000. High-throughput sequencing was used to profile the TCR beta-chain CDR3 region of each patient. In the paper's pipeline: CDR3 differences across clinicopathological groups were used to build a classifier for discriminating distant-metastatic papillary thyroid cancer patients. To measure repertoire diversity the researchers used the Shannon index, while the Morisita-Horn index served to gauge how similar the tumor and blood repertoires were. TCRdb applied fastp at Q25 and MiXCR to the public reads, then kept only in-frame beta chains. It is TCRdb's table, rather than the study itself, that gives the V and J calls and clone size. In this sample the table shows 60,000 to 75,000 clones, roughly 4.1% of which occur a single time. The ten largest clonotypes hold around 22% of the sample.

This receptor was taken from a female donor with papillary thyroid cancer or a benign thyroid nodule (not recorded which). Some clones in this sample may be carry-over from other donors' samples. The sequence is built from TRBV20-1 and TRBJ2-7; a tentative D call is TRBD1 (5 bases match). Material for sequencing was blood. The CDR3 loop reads CSAREDRQLPYEQYF. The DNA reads TGCAGTGCTAGAGAGGATCGACAGCTCCCCTACGAGCAGTACTTC.